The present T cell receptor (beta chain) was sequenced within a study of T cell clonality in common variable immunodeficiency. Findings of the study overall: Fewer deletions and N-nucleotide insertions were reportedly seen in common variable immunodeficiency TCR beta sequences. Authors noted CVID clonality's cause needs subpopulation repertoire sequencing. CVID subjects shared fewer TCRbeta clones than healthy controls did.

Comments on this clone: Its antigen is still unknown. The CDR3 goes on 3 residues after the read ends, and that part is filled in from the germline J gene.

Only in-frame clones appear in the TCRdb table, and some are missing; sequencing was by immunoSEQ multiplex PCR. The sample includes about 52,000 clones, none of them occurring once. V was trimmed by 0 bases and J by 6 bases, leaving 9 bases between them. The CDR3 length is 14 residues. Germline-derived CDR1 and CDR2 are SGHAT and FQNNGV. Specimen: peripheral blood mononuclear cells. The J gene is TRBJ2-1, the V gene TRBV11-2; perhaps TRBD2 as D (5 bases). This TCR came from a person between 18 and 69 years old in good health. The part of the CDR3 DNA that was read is TGTGCCAGCAGCTTAGAGCGGGTGGGCAATGAG. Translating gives CASSLERVGNE. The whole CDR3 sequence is CASSLERVGNEQFF.